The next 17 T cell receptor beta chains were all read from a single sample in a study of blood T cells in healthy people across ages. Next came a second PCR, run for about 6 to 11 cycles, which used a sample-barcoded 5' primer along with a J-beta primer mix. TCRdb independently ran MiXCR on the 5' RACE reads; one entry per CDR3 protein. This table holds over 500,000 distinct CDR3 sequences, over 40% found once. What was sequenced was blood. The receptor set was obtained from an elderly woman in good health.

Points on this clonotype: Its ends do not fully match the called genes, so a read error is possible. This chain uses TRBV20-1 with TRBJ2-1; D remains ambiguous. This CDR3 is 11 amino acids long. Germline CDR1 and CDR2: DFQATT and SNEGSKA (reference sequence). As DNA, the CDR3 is TGCAGTGCTAGGATCTACCATGAGCAGTTCTTC. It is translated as CSARIYHEQFF.

In DNA, the CDR3 is TGTGCCAGCAGTTTATTTAATGGGGAACAGACCCAGTACTTC. This gives the protein CASSLFNGEQTQYF. The chain joins TRBV27 to TRBJ2-5; unclear D gene. The CDR3 covers 14 residues. The V gene lost 1 base and the J gene lost 6 bases, with 12 bases spanning the gap. Germline CDR1 reads MNHEY; CDR2 reads SMNVEV (reference sequence).

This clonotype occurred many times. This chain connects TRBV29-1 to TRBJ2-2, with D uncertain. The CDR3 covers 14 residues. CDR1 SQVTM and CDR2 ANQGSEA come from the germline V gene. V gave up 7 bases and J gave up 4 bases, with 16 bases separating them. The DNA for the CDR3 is TGCAGCGCCCTTATGATTGAATCCACCGGGGAGCTGTTTTTT. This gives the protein CSALMIESTGELFF.

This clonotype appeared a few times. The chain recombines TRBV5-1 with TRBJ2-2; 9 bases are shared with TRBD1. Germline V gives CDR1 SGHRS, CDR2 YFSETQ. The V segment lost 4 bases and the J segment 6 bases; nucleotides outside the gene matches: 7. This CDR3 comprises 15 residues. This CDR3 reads CASSTLGTGPGELFF. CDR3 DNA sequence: TGCGCCAGCAGCACCCTCGGGACAGGGCCCGGGGAGCTGTTTTTT.

CDR3 sequence reads: CSVGQRANTEAFF. The CDR3, as DNA: TGCAGCGTCGGACAGCGGGCAAACACTGAAGCTTTCTTT. The genes are TRBV29-1 and TRBJ1-1, with TRBD1 as a possible D gene (6 bases). Germline V CDR1 and CDR2: SQVTM, ANQGSEA. The CDR3 totals 13 residues. V was pared by 6 bases and J by 2 bases, with 13 bases between.

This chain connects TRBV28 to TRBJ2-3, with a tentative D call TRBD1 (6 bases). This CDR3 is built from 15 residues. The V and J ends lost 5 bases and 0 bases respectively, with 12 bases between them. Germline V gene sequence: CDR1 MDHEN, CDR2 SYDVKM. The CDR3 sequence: CASSLSGQSTDTQYF. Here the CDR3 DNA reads TGTGCCAGCAGTCTGAGCGGACAGAGCACAGATACGCAGTATTTT.

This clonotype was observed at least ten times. Here the CDR3 reads CASSFVSRRAREQYF. The CDR3 DNA reads as TGTGCCAGCAGTTTTGTTTCTCGACGGGCCCGGGAGCAGTACTTC. The rearrangement links TRBV12-3 or TRBV12-4 to TRBJ2-7; D remains unclear. CDR3 length: 15 residues. V shed 3 bases and J shed 7 bases, with 19 bases lying between them.

CDR3 residues: CASSIGDSGYGYTF. CDR3 nucleotide sequence: TGTGCCAGTAGTATCGGGGACAGCGGCTATGGCTACACCTTC. The gene calls are TRBV19 and TRBJ1-2; TRBD1 agrees at 7 bases. The V gene's germline CDR1 is LNHDA and CDR2 SQIVND (reference sequence). Trimming cost V 3 bases and J 4 bases; bases outside gene matches: 5. This CDR3 has 14 amino acids.

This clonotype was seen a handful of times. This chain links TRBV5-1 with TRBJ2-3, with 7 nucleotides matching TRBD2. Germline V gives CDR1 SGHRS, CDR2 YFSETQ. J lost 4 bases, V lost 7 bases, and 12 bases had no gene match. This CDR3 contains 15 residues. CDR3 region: CASCSRGVVADTQYF. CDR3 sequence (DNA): TGCGCCAGCTGCTCACGGGGGGTAGTTGCAGATACGCAGTATTTT. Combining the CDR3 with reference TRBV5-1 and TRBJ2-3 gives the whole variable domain KAGVTQTPRYLIKTRGQQVTLSCSPISGHRSVSWYQQTPGQGLQFLFEYFSETQRNKGNFPGRFSGRQFSNSRSEMNVSTLELGDSALYLCASCSRGVVADTQYFGPGTRLTVL.

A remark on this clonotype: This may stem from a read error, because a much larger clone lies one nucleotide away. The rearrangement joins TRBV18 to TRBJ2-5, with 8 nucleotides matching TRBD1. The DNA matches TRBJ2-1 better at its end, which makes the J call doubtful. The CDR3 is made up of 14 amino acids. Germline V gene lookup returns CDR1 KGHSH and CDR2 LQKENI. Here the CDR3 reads CASSRTGPQETQFF. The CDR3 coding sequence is TGTGCCAGCTCCCGGACAGGGCCCCAAGAGACCCAGTTCTTC.

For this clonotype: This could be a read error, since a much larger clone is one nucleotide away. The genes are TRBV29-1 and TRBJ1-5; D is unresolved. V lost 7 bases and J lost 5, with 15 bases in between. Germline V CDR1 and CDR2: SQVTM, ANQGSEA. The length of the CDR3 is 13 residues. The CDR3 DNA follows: TGCAGCGCCTCGGGAGGGTATGATCAGCCCCAGCATTTT. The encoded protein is CSASGGYDQPQHF.

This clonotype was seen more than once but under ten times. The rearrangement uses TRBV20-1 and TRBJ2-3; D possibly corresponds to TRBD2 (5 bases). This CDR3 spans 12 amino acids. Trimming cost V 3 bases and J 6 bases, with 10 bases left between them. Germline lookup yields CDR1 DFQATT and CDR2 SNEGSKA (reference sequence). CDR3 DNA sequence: TGCAGTGCTAGTAGCGCATCGGATACGCAGTATTTT. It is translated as CSASSASDTQYF.

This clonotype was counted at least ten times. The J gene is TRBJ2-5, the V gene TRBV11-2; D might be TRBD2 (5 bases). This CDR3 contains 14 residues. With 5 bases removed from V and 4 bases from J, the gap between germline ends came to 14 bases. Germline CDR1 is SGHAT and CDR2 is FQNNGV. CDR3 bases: TGTGCCAGCAGCCGGGATAGGGTAACAGAGACCCAGTACTTC. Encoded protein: CASSRDRVTETQYF.

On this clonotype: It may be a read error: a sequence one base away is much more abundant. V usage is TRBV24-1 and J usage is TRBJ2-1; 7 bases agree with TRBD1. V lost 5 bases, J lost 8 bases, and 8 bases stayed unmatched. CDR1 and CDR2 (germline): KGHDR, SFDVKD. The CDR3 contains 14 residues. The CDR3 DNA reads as TGTGCCACCAGTGTAAGGGACAGCACGGATGAGCAGTTCTTC. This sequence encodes CATSVRDSTDEQFF.

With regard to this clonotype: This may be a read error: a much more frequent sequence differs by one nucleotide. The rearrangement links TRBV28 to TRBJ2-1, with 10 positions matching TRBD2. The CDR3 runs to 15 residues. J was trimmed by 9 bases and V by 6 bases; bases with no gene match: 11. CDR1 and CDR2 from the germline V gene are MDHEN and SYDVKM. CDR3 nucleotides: TGTGCCAGCAGCAAACTAGCGGGATTGAGCCTTGAGCAGTTCTTC. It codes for CASSKLAGLSLEQFF.

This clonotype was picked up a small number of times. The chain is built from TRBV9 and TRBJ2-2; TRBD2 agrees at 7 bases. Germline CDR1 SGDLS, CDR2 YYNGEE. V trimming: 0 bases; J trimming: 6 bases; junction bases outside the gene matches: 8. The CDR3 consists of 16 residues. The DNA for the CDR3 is TGTGCCAGCAGCGTAGGAGGGAGGGATTTGGCCGGGGAGCTGTTTTTT. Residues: CASSVGGRDLAGELFF.

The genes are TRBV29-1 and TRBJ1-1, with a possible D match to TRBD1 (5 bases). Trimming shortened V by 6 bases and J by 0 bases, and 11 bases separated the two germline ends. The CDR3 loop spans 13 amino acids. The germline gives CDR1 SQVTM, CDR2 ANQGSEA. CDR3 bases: TGCAGCGTGGGGCAGAAGTTGAACACTGAAGCTTTCTTT. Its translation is CSVGQKLNTEAFF.